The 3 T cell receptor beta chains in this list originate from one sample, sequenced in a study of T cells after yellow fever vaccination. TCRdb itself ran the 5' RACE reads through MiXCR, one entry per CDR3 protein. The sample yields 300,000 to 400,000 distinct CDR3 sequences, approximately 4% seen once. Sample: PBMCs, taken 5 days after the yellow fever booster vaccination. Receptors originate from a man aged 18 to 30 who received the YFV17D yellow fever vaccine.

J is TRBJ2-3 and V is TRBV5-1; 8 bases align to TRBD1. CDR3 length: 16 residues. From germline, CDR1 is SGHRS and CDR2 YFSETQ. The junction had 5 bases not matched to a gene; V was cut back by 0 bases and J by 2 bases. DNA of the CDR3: TGCGCCAGCAGCTTGGCAGGGGGCCGTAACACAGATACGCAGTATTTT. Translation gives CASSLAGGRNTDTQYF.

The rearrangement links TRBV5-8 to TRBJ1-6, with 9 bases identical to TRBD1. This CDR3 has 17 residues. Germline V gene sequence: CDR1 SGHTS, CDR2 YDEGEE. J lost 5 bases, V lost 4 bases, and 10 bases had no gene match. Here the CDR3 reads CASSGTGTGRHNSPLHF. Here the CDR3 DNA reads TGTGCCAGCAGCGGTACCGGGACAGGGCGACATAATTCACCCCTCCACTTT.

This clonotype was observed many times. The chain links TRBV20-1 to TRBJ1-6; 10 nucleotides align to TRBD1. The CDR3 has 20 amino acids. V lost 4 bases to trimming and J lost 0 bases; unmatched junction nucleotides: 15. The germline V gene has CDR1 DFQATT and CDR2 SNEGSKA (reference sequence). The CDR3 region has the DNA TGCAGTGCTATTCCAACCCCGGGACAGGGGTCAAGCTCCTATAATTCACCCCTCCACTTT. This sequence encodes CSAIPTPGQGSSSYNSPLHF.